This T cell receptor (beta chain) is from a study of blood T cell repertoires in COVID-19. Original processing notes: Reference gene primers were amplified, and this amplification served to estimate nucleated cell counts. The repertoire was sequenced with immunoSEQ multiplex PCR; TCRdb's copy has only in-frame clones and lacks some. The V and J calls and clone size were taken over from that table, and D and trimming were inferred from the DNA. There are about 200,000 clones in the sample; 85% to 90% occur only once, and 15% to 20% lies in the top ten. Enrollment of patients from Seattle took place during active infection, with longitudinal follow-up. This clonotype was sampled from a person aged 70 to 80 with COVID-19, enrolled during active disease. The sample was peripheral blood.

The CDR3 region is CASSYWDRNQPQHF. CDR3 coding DNA: TGTGCCAGCAGTTACTGGGACAGAAATCAGCCCCAGCATTTT. The V gene is TRBV6-6, the J gene TRBJ1-5; TRBD1 agrees at 7 bases. The CDR3 is 14 residues long. Germline CDR1 MNHNY, CDR2 SVGAGI (reference sequence). V lost 1 base and J lost 4; bases outside the gene matches: 1.